The 31 T cell receptor beta chains presented below share a single source sample, sequenced in a study of T cell repertoires in cytomegalovirus infection. TCRdb processed the reads anew with MiXCR; each CDR3 protein has one entry. The sample consists of around 100,000 distinct CDR3 sequences, roughly a quarter of them appearing once. The sequencing sample was made of CD8+ T cells from PBMCs. The receptor source for this set is a human donor in good health (CMV status not recorded). Some clones in this sample may be carry-over from other donors' samples.

This clonotype was recorded a few times. The rearrangement links TRBV4-1 to TRBJ2-5; 8 bases are a match to TRBD2. Germline-derived CDR1 and CDR2 are MGHRA and YSYEKL. The CDR3 extends over 16 amino acids. The trim removed 0 bases at V and 6 bases at J, leaving 9 bases unmatched. CDR3 residues: CASSQDDSGGWKTQYF. For the CDR3, the DNA is TGCGCCAGCAGCCAAGATGACTCGGGAGGGTGGAAGACCCAGTACTTC.

Ten or more counts support this clonotype. The V and J genes are TRBV7-2 and TRBJ1-3; no clear D. CDR1 is SGHTA, CDR2 FQGNSA, per germline. The CDR3 is made up of 16 amino acids. Deletions cut 1 base from V and 4 bases from J, with 14 bases between. This CDR3 reads CASSLGVMVSGNTIYF. CDR3 DNA: TGTGCCAGCAGCTTAGGGGTAATGGTTTCAGGAAACACCATATATTTT.

The chain joins TRBV10-3 to TRBJ2-7; no definite D call. The V and J ends lost 8 bases and 1 base respectively, with 15 bases between them. The germline V gene encodes CDR1 ENHRY and CDR2 SYGVKD. This CDR3 region has 14 residues. CDR3 sequence reads: CAIGSSLISYEQYF. The CDR3 nucleotides read TGTGCCATCGGCAGTAGCCTGATATCCTACGAGCAGTACTTC.

This sequence joins TRBV19 and TRBJ2-7; no clear D gene. Germline V gene lookup returns CDR1 LNHDA and CDR2 SQIVND (reference sequence). Trimming pared 7 bases from V and 3 bases from J, leaving 22 bases between. CDR3 length: 16 residues. CDR3 nucleotides: TGTGCCAGTAATCCGGGCGTCTCGGGCTCAGGCTACGAGCAGTACTTC. Amino acids: CASNPGVSGSGYEQYF.

At least ten counts were recorded for this clonotype. The chain couples TRBV19 to TRBJ2-3; perhaps TRBD1 as D (5 bases). V lost 5 bases, J lost 0 bases, and 12 bases lay in between. CDR1 LNHDA and CDR2 SQIVND come from the germline V gene (reference sequence). CDR3 length: 15 amino acids. The CDR3 protein is CASSSDTASTDTQYF. CDR3 in DNA: TGTGCCAGTAGTTCGGACACCGCTAGCACAGATACGCAGTATTTT.

This clonotype has just a few counts. The CDR3 DNA is TGTGCCAGCAGCCCCACTGGTGGGAGTTCGGCCAAAAACATTCAGTACTTC. This encodes CASSPTGGSSAKNIQYF. This chain connects TRBV9 to TRBJ2-4; D may be TRBD2 (5 bases). V shed 4 bases and J shed 1 base, with 18 bases lying between them. Germline CDR1 SGDLS, CDR2 YYNGEE. The CDR3 is made up of 17 amino acids.

This clonotype has ten or more counts. V usage is TRBV7-9 and J usage is TRBJ2-5; 7 bases fit TRBD1. CDR1 is SEHNR and CDR2 is FQNEAQ in the germline V gene (reference sequence). This CDR3 is 16 amino acids long. The junction had 10 bases not matched to a gene; V was cut back by 5 bases and J by 1 base. CDR3 protein: CASSTTADRAQETQYF. The CDR3 coding sequence is TGTGCCAGCAGCACAACCGCCGACAGGGCCCAAGAGACCCAGTACTTC. The whole variable domain, remainder taken from reference TRBV7-9 and TRBJ2-5, is DTGVSQNPRHKITKRGQNVTFRCDPISEHNRLYWYRQTLGQGPEFLTYFQNEAQLEKSRLLSDRFSAERPKGSFSTLEIQRTEQGDSAMYLCASSTTADRAQETQYFGPGTRLLVL.

The CDR3 protein is CASRLGQGVPTFF. The CDR3 nucleotides are TGTGCCAGCAGACTAGGACAGGGTGTTCCAACTTTCTTT. The chain recombines TRBV2 with TRBJ1-1; 8 bases agree with TRBD1. Germline V lookup: CDR1 SNHLY, CDR2 FYNNEI. This CDR3 comprises 13 residues. V was pared by 6 bases and J by 12 bases, with 12 bases of the junction left unmatched. The variable domain in full, completed from reference TRBV2 and TRBJ1-1, reads EPEVTQTPSHQVTQMGQEVILRCVPISNHLYFYWYRQILGQKVEFLVSFYNNEISEKSEIFDDQFSVERPDGSNFTLKIRSTKLEDSAMYFCASRLGQGVPTFFGQGTRLTVV.

V gene TRBV9 combines with J gene TRBJ1-6; no definite D call. The germline V gene encodes CDR1 SGDLS and CDR2 YYNGEE. V lost 3 bases, J lost 14 bases, and 6 bases lay in between. The CDR3 spans 10 residues. The chain's CDR3 is CASSGRALHF. For the CDR3, the DNA is TGTGCCAGCAGCGGCCGGGCCCTCCACTTT.

This clonotype has a handful of counts. The chain joins TRBV28 to TRBJ2-5, with 10 bases matching TRBD2. CDR1 is MDHEN and CDR2 is SYDVKM in the germline V gene. The J segment lost 4 bases and the V segment lost 2 bases, leaving 4 bases of the junction unmatched. The CDR3 extends over 15 amino acids. The CDR3 DNA follows: TGTGCCAGCAGTTTACTAGCGGGGGCCGGAGAGACCCAGTACTTC. It encodes CASSLLAGAGETQYF.

V usage is TRBV10-3 and J usage is TRBJ1-5, with TRBD1 as a possible D gene (6 bases). Trimming took 4 bases from V and 4 from J, leaving 8 bases between them. From germline, CDR1 is ENHRY and CDR2 SYGVKD. The CDR3 is 13 amino acids. CDR3 sequence (DNA): TGTGCCATCAGTGTGGGGGCTAATCAGCCCCAGCATTTT. Translated, it gives CAISVGANQPQHF.

This clonotype was recorded a few times. J is TRBJ2-7 and V is TRBV25-1; 7 bases line up with TRBD1. CDR1 MGHDK and CDR2 SYGVNS come from the germline V gene. Trimming removed 4 bases from V and 2 bases from J; junction bases left unmatched: 5. The CDR3 has 14 residues. CDR3 bases: TGTGCCAGCAGTGCAGGGGACAGAGCCTACGAGCAGTACTTC. Its translation: CASSAGDRAYEQYF.

This rearrangement joins TRBV5-6 to TRBJ2-1; TRBD2 aligns across 7 bases. Germline-derived CDR1 and CDR2 are SGHDT and YYEEEE. The junction had 6 bases not matched to a gene; V was cut back by 3 bases and J by 0 bases. The CDR3 contains 16 residues. The chain's CDR3 is CASSSRDYGSYNEQFF. The CDR3 DNA is TGTGCCAGCAGCTCCCGGGACTACGGCTCCTACAATGAGCAGTTCTTC.

This clonotype has only a few counts. This rearrangement joins TRBV7-9 to TRBJ2-1; D remains ambiguous. The CDR3 contains 13 residues. Looked up from germline, CDR1 is SEHNR and CDR2 is FQNEAQ (reference sequence). Trimming left V 5 bases short and J 4 bases short, with 9 bases between. The CDR3 region is CASSRLGYNEQFF. Here the CDR3 DNA reads TGTGCCAGCAGCCGCCTCGGTTACAATGAGCAGTTCTTC. Full variable domain (missing parts from reference TRBV7-9 and TRBJ2-1): DTGVSQNPRHKITKRGQNVTFRCDPISEHNRLYWYRQTLGQGPEFLTYFQNEAQLEKSRLLSDRFSAERPKGSFSTLEIQRTEQGDSAMYLCASSRLGYNEQFFGPGTRLTVL.

The gene calls are TRBV29-1 and TRBJ1-2; 7 nucleotides match TRBD1. The CDR3 totals 13 residues. Germline CDR1 and CDR2: SQVTM and ANQGSEA. The V and J ends lost 2 bases and 6 bases, in that order; junction bases with no gene match: 6. The CDR3 DNA follows: TGCAGCGTTGAAAGGCAGGGGGAAGATGGCTACACCTTC. This translates into CSVERQGEDGYTF.

This chain joins TRBV11-2 and TRBJ2-7, with 13 bases fitting TRBD2. J lost 4 bases, V lost 5 bases, and 5 bases had no gene match. This CDR3 region has 15 residues. Germline V gene lookup returns CDR1 SGHAT and CDR2 FQNNGV. CDR3 loop: CASSHGTSGEYEQYF. The CDR3 region has the DNA TGTGCCAGCAGCCACGGGACTAGCGGGGAGTACGAGCAGTACTTC.

This rearrangement joins TRBV6-5 to TRBJ2-7; 9 bases are shared with TRBD1. Germline lookup yields CDR1 MNHEY and CDR2 SVGAGI. J was trimmed by 7 bases and V by 6 bases; bases with no gene match: 7. The CDR3 extends over 13 amino acids. CDR3 sequence (DNA): TGTGCCAGCAGAGGACAGGGGTACCCAGAGCAGTACTTC. Its protein is CASRGQGYPEQYF.

This clonotype was seen many times. The J gene is TRBJ2-7, the V gene TRBV6-2 or TRBV6-3; possibly TRBD2 for D (6 bases). Germline V CDR1 and CDR2: MNHEY, SVGEGT. V shed 8 bases and J shed 4 bases, with 18 bases lying between them. This CDR3 comprises 14 residues. In DNA, the CDR3 is TGTGCCAGCGAAGAAGGAGGGGCGCGGTACGAGCAGTACTTC. It codes for CASEEGGARYEQYF.

This clonotype was observed many times. The chain joins TRBV7-2 to TRBJ2-7; perhaps TRBD2 as D (6 bases). Trimming took 3 bases from V and 5 from J, leaving 14 bases between them. Germline V gene data show CDR1 as SGHTA and CDR2 as FQGNSA. CDR3 size: 14 residues. The CDR3: CASSFGGGNNEQYF. The DNA of the CDR3 is TGTGCCAGCAGCTTCGGAGGAGGGAACAACGAGCAGTACTTC.

V gene TRBV4-2 combines with J gene TRBJ2-5; D may be TRBD1 (5 bases). Germline V lookup: CDR1 LGHNA, CDR2 YNFKEQ. V gave up 0 bases and J gave up 1 base, with 15 bases separating them. This CDR3 is 17 amino acids long. The CDR3 nucleotides read TGTGCCAGCAGCCAAGAGGGCAATAGGGGTCCCCAAGAGACCCAGTACTTC. Amino acids: CASSQEGNRGPQETQYF.

This clonotype was seen just once. CDR3 region: CASSASGTLNTEAFF. CDR3 in DNA: TGTGCCAGCAGCGCGTCCGGGACACTGAACACTGAAGCTTTCTTT. The chain joins TRBV9 to TRBJ1-1; D is possibly TRBD1 (6 bases). Germline V gene data show CDR1 as SGDLS and CDR2 as YYNGEE. Between the trimmed V and J ends, which lost 3 bases and 0 bases, there was a span of 12 bases. This CDR3 region has 15 residues.

This chain uses TRBV7-9 with TRBJ2-1; D unclear. CDR3 length equals 15 residues. From germline, CDR1 is SEHNR and CDR2 FQNEAQ (reference sequence). The V end lost 5 bases, the J end lost 6 bases, and 17 bases lay between the germline ends. In nucleotides, the CDR3 is TGTGCCAGCAGCGGAGAGACGACACGAGGCAATGAGCAGTTCTTC. As protein: CASSGETTRGNEQFF.

This clonotype was detected only a few times. The gene calls are TRBV4-3 and TRBJ2-1; TRBD1 might be the D (6 bases). V lost 4 bases, J lost 4 bases, and 20 bases lay in between. This CDR3 has 17 residues. Germline CDR1 and CDR2: LGHNA and YSLEER. The CDR3 protein is CASSLNPTGNFYNEQFF. CDR3 coding DNA: TGCGCCAGCAGCCTAAATCCCACAGGGAATTTTTACAATGAGCAGTTCTTC.

The chain joins TRBV6-2 or TRBV6-3 to TRBJ2-7, with TRBD1 matching 10 bases. V lost 4 bases, J lost 4 bases, and 16 bases stayed unmatched. CDR1 is MNHEY, CDR2 SVGEGT, per germline. The CDR3 covers 18 residues. This CDR3 reads CASSFSIVPGQGLYEQYF. CDR3 nucleotide sequence: TGTGCCAGCAGTTTCTCCATTGTCCCGGGACAGGGGTTGTACGAGCAGTACTTC.

This clonotype showed up many times. V and J are TRBV7-9 and TRBJ2-6; possible D gene TRBD1, 7 bases. V lost 4 bases and J 1 base, leaving 23 bases between the germline ends. Germline V lookup: CDR1 SEHNR, CDR2 FQNEAQ (reference sequence). The CDR3 consists of 20 residues. The CDR3 spells CASSSALQGKGLSGANVLTF. CDR3 in DNA: TGTGCCAGCAGCTCCGCCCTACAGGGGAAGGGACTGTCTGGGGCCAACGTCCTGACTTTC.

The V call is TRBV27, the J call TRBJ2-7; tentative D call: TRBD1 (6 bases). V was shortened by 5 bases and J by 2 bases, with 13 bases between the two germline ends. Germline V gene sequence: CDR1 MNHEY, CDR2 SMNVEV (reference sequence). The CDR3 is 14 residues long. In nucleotides, the CDR3 is TGTGCCAGCAGTCCGGACAGAGCCGCCTACGAGCAGTACTTC. Translated: CASSPDRAAYEQYF.

This sequence joins TRBV10-3 and TRBJ2-3, with D hard to call. In germline, CDR1 is ENHRY, CDR2 SYGVKD. The CDR3 contains 15 residues. The V end was cut by 2 bases, the J end by 5 bases, with 14 bases between. The CDR3, as DNA: TGTGCCATCAGTGAGAAGTGGCGGTGGAGAGATACGCAGTATTTT. As protein: CAISEKWRWRDTQYF.

This chain connects TRBV29-1 to TRBJ2-7, with 7 nucleotides matching TRBD1. Losses at the gene ends were 6 bases for V and 6 bases for J; bases not matched to a gene: 8. Per the germline V gene, CDR1 is SQVTM and CDR2 is ANQGSEA. CDR3 size: 12 residues. As DNA, the CDR3 is TGCAGCGTAAGACAGGGTTCCGCCGAGCAGTACTTC. Its translation is CSVRQGSAEQYF.

The J gene is TRBJ2-1, the V gene TRBV7-9; D call uncertain. V gave up 5 bases and J gave up 4 bases, with 9 bases separating them. The CDR3 runs to 13 residues. Germline loops: CDR1 SEHNR, CDR2 FQNEAQ (reference sequence). The CDR3 DNA sequence: TGTGCCAGCAGCCTCAGTGGTTACAATGAGCAGTTCTTC. Amino acid sequence: CASSLSGYNEQFF.

The chain links TRBV5-1 to TRBJ1-1; D not certain. Germline CDR1 reads SGHRS; CDR2 reads YFSETQ. Trimming pared 0 bases from V and 6 bases from J, leaving 9 bases between. The CDR3 runs 13 residues. The DNA of the CDR3 is TGCGCCAGCAGCTTGGTGGAGGGCGCTGAAGCTTTCTTT. Protein: CASSLVEGAEAFF.

This clonotype was found many times. The chain recombines TRBV28 with TRBJ1-5; TRBD1 is a possible D gene (5 bases). Trimming stripped 1 base from V and 5 bases from J, with 9 bases between. Germline CDR1 is MDHEN and CDR2 is SYDVKM. The CDR3 is 14 amino acids. Here the CDR3 DNA reads TGTGCCAGCAGTTTATCGCAGGGAGATCAGCCCCAGCATTTT. This codes for CASSLSQGDQPQHF.